These 20 T cell receptor beta chains originate from one sample sequenced in a study of patients and donors after allogeneic stem cell transplantation. Each CDR3 protein gets one entry after TCRdb re-called the RT-PCR reads with MiXCR. The sample has 920,000 or so distinct CDR3 sequences, 15% to 20% seen once. Sequencing used blood, either unsorted or a sorted T cell fraction (not recorded which). The source is a human donor who was either an allogeneic HSCT recipient or a stem cell or donor lymphocyte infusion donor (not recorded which). It is not recorded whose cells these are; they may come from a transplant donor.

There are many counts of this clonotype. The rearrangement joins TRBV10-3 to TRBJ1-2; 9 bases line up with TRBD1. J was trimmed by 8 bases and V by 2 bases; bases with no gene match: 6. CDR1 is ENHRY, CDR2 SYGVKD, per germline. This CDR3 spans 14 amino acids. The CDR3 DNA reads as TGTGCCATCAGTGAGCCGGACAGGGGCGGGGGCTACACCTTC. The encoded protein is CAISEPDRGGGYTF.

The J gene is TRBJ2-1, the V gene TRBV7-3; the D gene is possibly TRBD2 (6 bases). Germline-derived CDR1 and CDR2 are SGHTA and FQGTGA. The CDR3 runs 15 residues. V lost 0 bases and J lost 9, with 15 bases in between. CDR3 sequence: CASSLTGRLETEQFF. CDR3 in DNA: TGTGCCAGCAGCTTAACCGGGAGACTAGAAACTGAGCAGTTCTTC.

The chain recombines TRBV12-3 or TRBV12-4 with TRBJ1-2; D gene ambiguous. The V end lost 7 bases, the J end lost 8 bases, and 26 bases lay between the germline ends. This CDR3 has 16 amino acids. As DNA, the CDR3 is TGTGCCAGCACCTTTTGGGGTCGGGAATGGATGGACGGCTACACCTTC. Encoded protein: CASTFWGREWMDGYTF.

This chain joins TRBV12-5 and TRBJ2-1, with D hard to call. The CDR3 loop spans 14 amino acids. Germline V gives CDR1 LGHNT, CDR2 FRNRAP. V shed 7 bases and J shed 0 bases, with 10 bases lying between them. The DNA for the CDR3 is TGTGCTAGTGCCCTTACGGGCTCCTACAATGAGCAGTTCTTC. Translation: CASALTGSYNEQFF.

This clonotype occurred a few times. The CDR3 loop is CASSLVVSAGPFF. CDR3 DNA: TGTGCCAGCAGCTTGGTCGTGTCGGCGGGTCCGTTCTTC. The chain joins TRBV5-5 to TRBJ2-1, with a tentative D call TRBD2 (5 bases). The CDR3 is made up of 13 amino acids. CDR1 is SGHKS, CDR2 YYEKEE, per germline (reference sequence). With 0 bases removed from V and 15 bases from J, the gap between germline ends came to 16 bases.

The rearrangement uses TRBV7-3 and TRBJ1-2; 8 nucleotides align to TRBD1. This CDR3 has 13 amino acids. J gave up 8 bases and V 5 bases, and 7 bases lay outside the gene matches. Germline lookup yields CDR1 SGHTA and CDR2 FQGTGA. CDR3 in DNA: TGTGCCAGCAGCGATGACAGGGGTGAAGGCTACACCTTC. As protein: CASSDDRGEGYTF.

DNA of the CDR3: TGTGCCAGCAGTTTGCCCAGTTTGAACACTGAAGCTTTCTTT. Protein sequence: CASSLPSLNTEAFF. The chain uses TRBV12-3 or TRBV12-4 and TRBJ1-1; D is unclear. This CDR3 contains 14 residues. Trimming took 3 bases from V and 0 from J, leaving 8 bases between them.

There are a few counts of this clonotype. The genes are TRBV7-6 and TRBJ1-1; D remains ambiguous. In germline, CDR1 is SGHVS, CDR2 FNYEAQ. V lost 5 bases and J 2 bases, leaving 12 bases between the germline ends. The CDR3 length is 14 residues. The CDR3 DNA follows: TGTGCCAGCAGCCAGGAGGATATTAACACTGAAGCTTTCTTT. Translated: CASSQEDINTEAFF.

This clonotype was picked up a small number of times. This chain's CDR3 is CASSVAQSSGNTIYF. In DNA, the CDR3 is TGTGCCAGCAGCGTAGCACAGTCGAGCGGAAACACCATATATTTT. The V call is TRBV9, the J call TRBJ1-3; D remains unclear. The ends were cut back, 0 bases at V and 4 bases at J, with 11 bases in the middle. Germline CDR1 is SGDLS and CDR2 is YYNGEE. This CDR3 has 15 amino acids.

The V and J genes are TRBV12-3 or TRBV12-4 and TRBJ1-1; D call uncertain. CDR3 size: 13 residues. V lost 2 bases and J 7 bases, leaving 11 bases between the germline ends. CDR3 residues: CASSLRRGSEAFF. The CDR3 DNA sequence: TGTGCCAGCAGTTTACGGCGGGGAAGTGAAGCTTTCTTT.

This clonotype was found many times. V and J are TRBV13 and TRBJ2-5; TRBD2 aligns across 10 bases. Germline CDR1 is PRHDT and CDR2 is FYEKMQ (reference sequence). J lost 3 bases, V lost 5 bases, and 6 bases had no gene match. The length of the CDR3 is 15 residues. DNA of the CDR3: TGTGCCAGCAGCCGTAAGGGACTAGCGAAAGAGACCCAGTACTTC. It specifies CASSRKGLAKETQYF. The variable domain in full, with the rest retrieved from reference TRBV13 and TRBJ2-5, is AAGVIQSPRHLIKEKRETATLKCYPIPRHDTVYWYQQGPGQDPQFLISFYEKMQSDKGSIPDRFSAQQFSDYHSELNMSSLELGDSALYFCASSRKGLAKETQYFGPGTRLLVL.

This clonotype has a handful of counts. V gene TRBV6-5 combines with J gene TRBJ2-7; D is possibly TRBD2 (6 bases). Germline CDR1 and CDR2: MNHEY and SVGAGI. Trimming took off 4 bases at V and 2 bases at J, with 21 bases between the two ends. The CDR3 is made up of 17 amino acids. CDR3 sequence (DNA): TGTGCCAGCAGTTCGTCTTCCGGGACTTACGGAACCTACGAGCAGTACTTC. As protein: CASSSSSGTYGTYEQYF.

This clonotype has a single count. The chain joins TRBV7-9 to TRBJ2-7; D could derive from TRBD1 or TRBD2 (5 bases each). V was trimmed by 3 bases and J by 6 bases, leaving 21 bases between them. This CDR3 has 16 residues. Germline V CDR1 and CDR2: SEHNR, FQNEAQ (reference sequence). The CDR3 loop is CASSFKPGPRQGEQYF. CDR3 bases: TGTGCCAGCAGCTTTAAACCGGGACCCCGACAAGGCGAGCAGTACTTC.

The chain links TRBV20-1 to TRBJ2-5, with TRBD1 matching 11 bases. J lost 7 bases, V lost 0 bases, and 7 bases had no gene match. From germline, CDR1 is DFQATT and CDR2 SNEGSKA (reference sequence). CDR3 length: 15 residues. In DNA form, the CDR3 reads TGCAGTGCTAGAGAAGGACAGGGGGCCTCAAGGACCCAGTACTTC. The encoded protein is CSAREGQGASRTQYF.

In this sample, this clonotype turned up a few times. V usage is TRBV12-3 or TRBV12-4 and J usage is TRBJ1-5, with no clear D. V was cut by 0 bases and J by 2 bases, with 14 bases left in between. This CDR3 region has 17 residues. CDR3 bases: TGTGCCAGCAGTTTAGCGCACGGGGTCGGAGGCAATCAGCCCCAGCATTTT. It translates to CASSLAHGVGGNQPQHF.

As for this clonotype: The germline gene is not matched at one end of the junction; a read error may be the cause. The J gene is TRBJ2-1, the V gene TRBV4-3; D uncertain. Germline loops: CDR1 LGHNA, CDR2 YSLEER. The CDR3 covers 8 residues. The DNA of the CDR3 is TGCGCCAGCAGCCAATGTATCTTC. Protein sequence: CASSQCIF.

This clonotype has a count of ten or more. The chain recombines TRBV11-1 with TRBJ2-1; 7 bases are a match to TRBD2. Germline values: CDR1 SGHAT, CDR2 FQDESV (reference sequence). The CDR3 totals 16 residues. Trimming cost V 3 bases and J 4 bases; bases outside gene matches: 9. CDR3 in amino acids: CASSLTGGRVYNEQFF. The CDR3 DNA reads as TGTGCCAGCAGCTTGACCGGCGGGAGAGTTTACAATGAGCAGTTCTTC.

This clonotype has just a few counts. This chain connects TRBV11-1 to TRBJ1-2; 10 bases agree with TRBD1. Germline V gene data show CDR1 as SGHAT and CDR2 as FQDESV (reference sequence). The CDR3 length is 14 residues. The V and J ends lost 3 bases and 4 bases, in that order; junction bases with no gene match: 2. DNA of the CDR3: TGTGCCAGCAGCTTTCGACAGGGGGCCTATGGCTACACCTTC. It codes for CASSFRQGAYGYTF.

V gene TRBV10-2 combines with J gene TRBJ1-1; no definite D call. Germline loops: CDR1 WSHSY, CDR2 SAAADI. Trimming took 6 bases from V and 5 from J, leaving 13 bases between them. The CDR3 sequence is 13 residues long. The CDR3 nucleotides read TGCGCCAGCAGAAGGGAAGAGAGAACTGAAGCTTTCTTT. Residues: CASRREERTEAFF.

This clonotype has a handful of counts. V and J are TRBV5-1 and TRBJ2-6, with 7 bases that match TRBD1. This CDR3 contains 18 residues. Germline assignment: CDR1 SGHRS and CDR2 YFSETQ. V lost 6 bases and J lost 0; bases outside the gene matches: 12. CDR3 DNA: TGCGCCAGCAACAGGCAGGGGGTGCGACCCTCTGGGGCCAACGTCCTGACTTTC. Protein: CASNRQGVRPSGANVLTF.